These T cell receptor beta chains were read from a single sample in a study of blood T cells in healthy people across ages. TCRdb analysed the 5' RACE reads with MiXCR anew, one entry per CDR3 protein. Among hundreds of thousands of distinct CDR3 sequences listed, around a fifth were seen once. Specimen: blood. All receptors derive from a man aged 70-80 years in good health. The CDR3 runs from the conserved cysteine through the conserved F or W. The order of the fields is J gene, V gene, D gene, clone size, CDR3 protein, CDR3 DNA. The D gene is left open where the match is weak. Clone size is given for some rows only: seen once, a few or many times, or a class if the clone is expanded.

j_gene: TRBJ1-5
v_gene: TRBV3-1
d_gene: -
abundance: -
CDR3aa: CASSQDLVSQPQHF
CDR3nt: TGTGCCAGCAGCCAAGATTTAGTTTCCCAGCCCCAGCATTTT

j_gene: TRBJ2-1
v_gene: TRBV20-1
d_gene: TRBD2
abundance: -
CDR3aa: CSATRPSGRGNEQFF
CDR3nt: TGCAGTGCCACCCGACCTAGCGGGAGGGGAAATGAGCAGTTCTTC

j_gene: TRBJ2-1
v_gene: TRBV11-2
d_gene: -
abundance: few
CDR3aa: CASSLPGGSYNEQFF
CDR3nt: TGTGCCAGCAGCTTACCAGGGGGGTCCTACAATGAGCAGTTCTTC

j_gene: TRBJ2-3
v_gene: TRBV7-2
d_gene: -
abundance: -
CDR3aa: CASSSRGPPGVVPDTQYF
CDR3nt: TGTGCCAGCAGCTCCCGGGGGCCCCCTGGGGTAGTACCAGATACGCAGTATTTT

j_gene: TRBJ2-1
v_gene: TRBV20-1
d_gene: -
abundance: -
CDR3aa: CSARRVGSYNEQFF
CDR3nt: TGCAGTGCTAGAAGGGTGGGATCCTACAATGAGCAGTTCTTC

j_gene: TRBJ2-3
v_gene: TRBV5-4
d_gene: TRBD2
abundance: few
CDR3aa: CASSPGGAQVTQYF
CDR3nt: TGTGCCAGCAGCCCCGGGGGGGCCCAAGTTACGCAGTATTTT

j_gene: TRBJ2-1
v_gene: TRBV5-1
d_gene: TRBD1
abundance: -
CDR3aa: CASRDRLGNEQFF
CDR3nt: TGCGCCAGCCGGGACAGATTGGGCAATGAGCAGTTCTTC

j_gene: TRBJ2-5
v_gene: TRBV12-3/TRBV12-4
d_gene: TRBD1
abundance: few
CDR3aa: CATGTGRETQYF
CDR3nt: TGTGCCACCGGGACAGGGAGAGAGACCCAGTACTTC

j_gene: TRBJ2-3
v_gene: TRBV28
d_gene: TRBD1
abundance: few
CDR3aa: CASYEGATDTQYF
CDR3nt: TGTGCCAGCTACGAGGGGGCCACAGATACGCAGTATTTT

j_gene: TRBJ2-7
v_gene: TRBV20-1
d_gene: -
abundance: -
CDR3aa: CSAQDPGHEQYF
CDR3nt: TGCAGTGCGCAGGACCCGGGGCACGAGCAGTACTTC

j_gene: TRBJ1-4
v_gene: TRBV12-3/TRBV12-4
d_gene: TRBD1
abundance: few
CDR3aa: CASSDRGLATNEKLFF
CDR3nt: TGTGCCAGCAGTGACAGGGGGCTAGCAACTAATGAAAAACTGTTTTTT

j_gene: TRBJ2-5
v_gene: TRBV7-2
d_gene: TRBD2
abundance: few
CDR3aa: CASTAGGETQYF
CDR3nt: TGTGCCAGCACCGCGGGGGGAGAGACCCAGTACTTC

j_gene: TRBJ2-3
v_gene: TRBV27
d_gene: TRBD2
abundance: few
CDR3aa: CASSFVRGGTDTQYF
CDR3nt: TGTGCCAGCAGTTTCGTGCGGGGGGGCACAGATACGCAGTATTTT

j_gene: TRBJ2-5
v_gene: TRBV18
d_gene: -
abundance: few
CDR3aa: CASSHRGGAQETQYF
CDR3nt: TGTGCCAGCTCACACAGGGGAGGGGCACAAGAGACCCAGTACTTC

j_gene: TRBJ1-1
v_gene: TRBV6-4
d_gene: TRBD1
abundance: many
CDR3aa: CAGLGGGTEAFF
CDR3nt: TGTGCCGGACTAGGGGGCGGGACTGAAGCTTTCTTT

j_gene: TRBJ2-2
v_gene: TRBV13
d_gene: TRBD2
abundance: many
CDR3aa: CASSPAFSGRAGGELFF
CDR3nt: TGTGCCAGCAGCCCTGCCTTTAGCGGGAGGGCAGGTGGGGAGCTGTTTTTT

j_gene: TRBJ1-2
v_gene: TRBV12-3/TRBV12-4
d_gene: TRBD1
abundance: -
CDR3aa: CASRNQGASGYTF
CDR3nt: TGTGCCAGCAGGAACCAGGGGGCTAGTGGCTACACCTTC

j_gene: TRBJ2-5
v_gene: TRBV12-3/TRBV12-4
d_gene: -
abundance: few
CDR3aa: CASSSGRPVRQETQYF
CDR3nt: TGTGCCAGCAGTTCGGGACGACCAGTTCGCCAAGAGACCCAGTACTTC

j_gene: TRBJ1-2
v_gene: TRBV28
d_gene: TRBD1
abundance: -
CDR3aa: CASSLTGEISGYTF
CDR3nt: TGTGCCAGCAGTTTGACAGGGGAGATCAGTGGCTACACCTTC